A single sample gave rise to the 21 T cell receptor beta chains below, sequenced in a study of T cell changes during pregnancy in multiple sclerosis. Assay used: immunoSEQ multiplex PCR; TCRdb lists only in-frame clones, some missing. The sample has roughly 75,000 clones, over 75% seen once. The sequencing here drew on peripheral blood, taken before pregnancy. These receptors were obtained from a female donor with multiple sclerosis, enrolled in a pregnancy study.

The gene calls are TRBV10-2 and TRBJ1-2; D may be TRBD1 (6 bases). The germline V gene encodes CDR1 WSHSY and CDR2 SAAADI. V lost 6 bases and J 8 bases, leaving 22 bases between the germline ends. The CDR3 has 15 residues. CDR3 residues: CASRPSGTNTQGYTF. CDR3 DNA: TGCGCCAGCAGACCTTCCGGGACAAACACACAAGGCTACACCTTC.

The CDR3 loop reads CASSLALGYGGLSSYNEQFF. The CDR3 DNA sequence: TGTGCCAGCAGTTTGGCCCTGGGTTACGGGGGACTTAGCTCCTACAATGAGCAGTTCTTC. The chain employs TRBV28 and TRBJ2-1; D is perhaps TRBD2 (6 bases). Germline V gene data show CDR1 as MDHEN and CDR2 as SYDVKM. The CDR3 is made up of 20 amino acids. V gave up 3 bases and J gave up 0 bases, with 24 bases separating them.

The chain is built from TRBV7-9 and TRBJ2-7; 8 bases align to TRBD2. The junction had 8 bases not matched to a gene; V was cut back by 0 bases and J by 7 bases. Germline V gives CDR1 SEHNR, CDR2 FQNEAQ (reference sequence). The CDR3 loop spans 15 amino acids. In DNA, the CDR3 is TGTGCCAGCAGCTTAGCTGGCGGGGGGCCCTGGGAGCAGTACTTC. Amino acids: CASSLAGGGPWEQYF.

The CDR3 loop reads CASSPTAASSYNEQFF. DNA of the CDR3: TGTGCCAGCAGCCCGACGGCGGCGAGCTCCTACAATGAGCAGTTCTTC. This chain uses TRBV9 with TRBJ2-1, with D unclear. The germline V and J ends were trimmed by 4 bases and 0 bases, with 14 bases remaining between them. This CDR3 has 16 amino acids. Germline CDR1 SGDLS, CDR2 YYNGEE.

V usage is TRBV28 and J usage is TRBJ1-2; TRBD1 might be the D (6 bases). Germline CDR1 reads MDHEN; CDR2 reads SYDVKM. V lost 4 bases and J 3 bases, leaving 6 bases between the germline ends. This CDR3 is 12 amino acids long. The chain's CDR3 is CASSWTDYGYTF. CDR3 bases: TGTGCCAGCAGTTGGACAGACTATGGCTACACCTTC.

The chain uses TRBV5-6 and TRBJ1-3; no clear D. The CDR3 sequence is 14 residues long. The V gene's germline CDR1 is SGHDT and CDR2 YYEEEE. Trimming left V 0 bases short and J 1 base short, with 5 bases between. The CDR3 coding sequence is TGTGCCAGCAGCTTGGCCAGATCTGGAAACACCATATATTTT. This sequence encodes CASSLARSGNTIYF.

The chain has TRBV7-9 and TRBJ2-3; TRBD2 matches at 11 bases. The CDR3 totals 18 residues. The V segment lost 5 bases and the J segment 1 base; nucleotides outside the gene matches: 11. In germline, CDR1 is SEHNR, CDR2 FQNEAQ (reference sequence). CDR3 loop: CASSPLAGASPGTDTQYF. The DNA of the CDR3 is TGTGCCAGCAGCCCACTAGCGGGGGCCTCCCCCGGCACAGATACGCAGTATTTT.

The V and J genes are TRBV4-1 and TRBJ2-4; D is uncertain. CDR3 length equals 15 residues. V lost 1 base and J 7 bases, leaving 14 bases between the germline ends. Germline CDR1 and CDR2: MGHRA and YSYEKL. CDR3 in amino acids: CASSQAPGYENIQYF. CDR3 in DNA: TGCGCCAGCAGCCAAGCCCCAGGTTATGAGAACATTCAGTACTTC.

This CDR3 reads CASSPLGHPDQPQHF. The CDR3 DNA follows: TGTGCCAGCTCACCCTTAGGACACCCGGATCAGCCCCAGCATTTT. The gene calls are TRBV18 and TRBJ1-5, with D perhaps matching TRBD1 (5 bases). This CDR3 is built from 15 residues. The V gene lost 3 bases and the J gene lost 5 bases, with 14 bases spanning the gap. Germline lookup yields CDR1 KGHSH and CDR2 LQKENI.

This clone was counted a single time. This chain joins TRBV2 and TRBJ2-1, with D possibly being TRBD2 (6 bases). CDR1 SNHLY and CDR2 FYNNEI come from the germline V gene. The V gene lost 6 bases and the J gene lost 4 bases, with 16 bases spanning the gap. The CDR3 has 15 residues. CDR3 sequence reads: CASRLAPGGYNEQFF. The CDR3 coding sequence is TGTGCCAGCAGACTAGCACCCGGGGGATACAATGAGCAGTTCTTC.

The genes are TRBV28 and TRBJ1-6; D not resolved. V was pared by 5 bases and J by 0 bases, with 11 bases between. CDR1 MDHEN and CDR2 SYDVKM come from the germline V gene. The CDR3 covers 16 residues. This CDR3 is CASSTRLSSYNSPLHF. The DNA for the CDR3 is TGTGCCAGCAGTACAAGACTGAGCTCCTATAATTCACCCCTCCACTTT.

The chain couples TRBV18 to TRBJ1-5, with 8 bases that match TRBD1. Germline loops: CDR1 KGHSH, CDR2 LQKENI. The CDR3 has 16 residues. With V trimmed by 3 bases and J by 6 bases, 10 bases remained unmatched. CDR3 in DNA: TGTGCCAGCTCACCGTCGTCCAGGGGGACAGGTCAGCCCCAGCATTTT. Encoded protein: CASSPSSRGTGQPQHF.

This chain connects TRBV5-4 to TRBJ1-1; a possible D gene is TRBD1 (5 bases). The CDR3 extends over 15 amino acids. Between the trimmed V and J ends, which lost 1 base and 10 bases, there was a span of 20 bases. Germline CDR1 reads SGHNT; CDR2 reads YYREEE (reference sequence). The CDR3: CASSLKAHHMGGAFF. DNA of the CDR3: TGTGCCAGCAGCTTGAAGGCCCACCACATGGGGGGAGCTTTCTTT.

The chain couples TRBV15 to TRBJ1-1, with D tentatively TRBD1 (5 bases). This CDR3 is 18 amino acids long. Per the germline V gene, CDR1 is LNHNV and CDR2 is YYDKDF (reference sequence). V was trimmed by 0 bases and J by 0 bases, leaving 17 bases between them. CDR3 in DNA: TGTGCCACCAGCAGAGACCGGGTGGACGGGGGGATGAACACTGAAGCTTTCTTT. Translated, it gives CATSRDRVDGGMNTEAFF.

The chain is built from TRBV10-2 and TRBJ1-4, with D perhaps matching TRBD1 (5 bases). The germline CDR1 and CDR2 sequences are WSHSY and SAAADI. V was clipped by 6 bases and J by 0 bases, with 17 bases between them. The CDR3 loop spans 17 amino acids. The DNA for the CDR3 is TGCGCCAGCAGCGTAGGGGCGGGATTTGCAACTAATGAAAAACTGTTTTTT. This codes for CASSVGAGFATNEKLFF.

This clone occurred once. This chain joins TRBV5-4 and TRBJ2-7; 9 bases map to TRBD2. CDR3 length equals 17 residues. Germline assignment: CDR1 SGHNT and CDR2 YYREEE (reference sequence). V was pared by 0 bases and J by 2 bases, with 9 bases of the junction left unmatched. CDR3 region: CASSLEPSGGYTYEQYF. In DNA, the CDR3 is TGTGCCAGCAGCTTGGAGCCGAGCGGGGGGTATACCTACGAGCAGTACTTC.

The chain joins TRBV5-4 to TRBJ2-2, with D perhaps TRBD1 (7 bases). V lost 0 bases and J lost 6, with 12 bases in between. The CDR3 covers 15 residues. CDR1 and CDR2 from the germline V gene are SGHNT and YYREEE (reference sequence). The CDR3 spells CASSLDRGGAGELFF. Here the CDR3 DNA reads TGTGCCAGCAGCTTGGACAGGGGAGGCGCCGGGGAGCTGTTTTTT.

This clone was seen a few times. V usage is TRBV5-1 and J usage is TRBJ1-4, with D unresolved. Between the trimmed V and J ends, which lost 0 bases and 7 bases, there was a span of 7 bases. The CDR3 consists of 13 residues. Germline CDR1 and CDR2: SGHRS and YFSETQ. The CDR3 nucleotides are TGCGCCAGCAGCTTGGCCTTCCCTGAAAAACTGTTTTTT. Translation gives CASSLAFPEKLFF.

The chain joins TRBV19 to TRBJ1-3; tentatively, D is TRBD1 (6 bases). CDR3 length: 16 amino acids. The V and J ends lost 5 bases and 2 bases respectively, with 16 bases between them. Per germline, CDR1 LNHDA and CDR2 SQIVND (reference sequence). The CDR3 here is CASSLQGHMAGNTIYF. The CDR3 DNA reads TGTGCCAGTAGTCTACAGGGACATATGGCTGGAAACACCATATATTTT.

The gene calls are TRBV13 and TRBJ2-4, with D possibly TRBD1 on 5 matching bases. The V end was cut by 0 bases, the J end by 5 bases, with 8 bases between. The CDR3 runs 14 residues. Germline values: CDR1 PRHDT, CDR2 FYEKMQ (reference sequence). CDR3 loop: CASSLGTAQNIQYF. The CDR3 DNA sequence: TGTGCCAGCAGCTTAGGGACAGCTCAAAACATTCAGTACTTC.

The chain employs TRBV6-6 and TRBJ1-2; 8 bases are shared with TRBD1. From germline, CDR1 is MNHNY and CDR2 SVGAGI (reference sequence). With V trimmed by 2 bases and J by 8 bases, 4 bases remained unmatched. This CDR3 region has 13 residues. For the CDR3, the DNA is TGTGCCAGCAGTTACGCCAGGGGGCAGGGCTACACCTTC. Its protein product is CASSYARGQGYTF.